This T cell receptor (beta chain) comes out of a study of blood T cell repertoires in COVID-19. Study details: Acute-phase and convalescent COVID-19 samples originated in the United States, Italy and Spain. Sample material is recorded as cDNA or gDNA derived from T cells, B-cell-depleted T cells, or PBMCs.

The germline CDR1 and CDR2 sequences are SNHLY and FYNNEI. The CDR3 is 14 residues long. Trimming removed 6 bases from V and 4 bases from J; junction bases left unmatched: 5. TCRdb's table, derived via immunoSEQ multiplex PCR, lists solely in-frame clones and lacks some. The table lists some 360,000 clones, around 87% of them singletons. Seattle researchers signed up patients amid active infection and tracked them longitudinally. Sequencing was carried out using peripheral blood. The receptor was isolated from a woman between 55 and 75 years old with COVID-19, enrolled during active disease. This rearrangement joins TRBV2 to TRBJ1-5; 8 bases are a match to TRBD1. The CDR3 nucleotides are TGTGCCAGCAGAACCGGACAGGGTAATCAGCCCCAGCATTTT. Encoded protein: CASRTGQGNQPQHF.